Included here is one TCR beta chain sequence, with context. The antigen is not known. Compared with germline, one end of the junction differs, possibly owing to a read error. Using RNA transcripts as the source, TCR beta CDR3 regions were amplified. First-round RT-PCR with HTBI primers amplified the TCR CDR3 region. Each CDR3 protein is one row after TCRdb ran MiXCR on the multiplex PCR reads. The sample has hundreds of thousands of distinct CDR3 sequences, 40% to 55% seen once. Researchers defined stable Graves' hyperthyroidism as no ophthalmopathy progression within 18 months. Diagnostic decisions used clinical symptoms, serum thyroxine and TRAb, thyroid ultrasound and orbital computed tomography. These data belong to a study of T cells in Graves' hyperthyroidism and ophthalmopathy. Study conclusions and caveats: Blood also showed most of the thyroid clonotypes that were expanded above 0.001.

The CDR3 covers 14 residues. Germline CDR1 MNHNS, CDR2 SASEGT. Sequences were obtained from peripheral blood or thyroid tissue (not recorded which). The TCR sequence derives from a young woman with Graves' hyperthyroidism. The chain has TRBV6-1 and TRBJ2-7; D might be TRBD2 (5 bases). CDR3 sequence: CAGSDQAVPYEQYF. The CDR3 region has the DNA TGTGCCGGCAGTGATCAAGCGGTCCCCTACGAGCAGTACTTC.